Presented here are 23 T cell receptor beta chains from one specimen sequenced in a study of cytomegalovirus exposure and HLA in healthy donors. Researchers ran the PCR with 60 Vbeta and 13 Jbeta primers. Method: immunoSEQ multiplex PCR; TCRdb's copy keeps in-frame clones and lacks some. This table holds 80,000 to 100,000 clones, around four fifths found once. The sample was PBMCs. The receptor set was obtained from a man aged 45-65 years in good health and CMV-seropositive.

This chain links TRBV9 with TRBJ2-1; D gene uncertain. CDR3 length equals 12 residues. CDR1 is SGDLS, CDR2 YYNGEE, per germline. Trimming shortened V by 0 bases and J by 7 bases, and 5 bases separated the two germline ends. The DNA of the CDR3 is TGTGCCAGCAGCGTAGTTCAAAATGAGCAGTTCTTC. This sequence encodes CASSVVQNEQFF. The full variable domain, rest sourced from reference TRBV9 and TRBJ2-1, is DSGVTQTPKHLITATGQRVTLRCSPRSGDLSVYWYQQSLDQGLQFLIQYYNGEERAKGNILERFSAQQFPDLHSELNLSSLELGDSALYFCASSVVQNEQFFGPGTRLTVL.

This chain joins TRBV7-9 and TRBJ2-5; 9 bases agree with TRBD2. The DNA end is more similar to TRBJ2-7, so the J call may be wrong. The V gene's germline CDR1 is SEHNR and CDR2 FQNEAQ (reference sequence). This CDR3 has 17 amino acids. The CDR3 loop is CASSLFSGGPAGYEQYF. The CDR3 DNA reads as TGTGCCAGCAGCTTATTCAGCGGGGGGCCGGCTGGCTACGAGCAGTACTTC.

This chain joins TRBV9 and TRBJ2-5, with D possibly TRBD2 on 7 matching bases. Germline loops: CDR1 SGDLS, CDR2 YYNGEE. V gave up 4 bases and J gave up 2 bases, with 21 bases separating them. The CDR3 runs 17 residues. The CDR3 DNA is TGTGCCAGCAGCACCGGGGGGCTAGCGGATTCTCAAGAGACCCAGTACTTC. Its protein is CASSTGGLADSQETQYF.

The V and J genes are TRBV18 and TRBJ2-7; D is possibly TRBD1 (6 bases). The V end was cut by 3 bases, the J end by 7 bases, with 10 bases between. CDR3 size: 12 residues. In germline, CDR1 is KGHSH, CDR2 LQKENI. The CDR3 DNA follows: TGTGCCAGCTCACCGACAGGCTCGGAGCAGTACTTC. Its translation: CASSPTGSEQYF.

This chain joins TRBV15 and TRBJ1-2; weak D call: TRBD1 (6 bases). V lost 3 bases and J lost 8, with 13 bases in between. Germline lookup yields CDR1 LNHNV and CDR2 YYDKDF (reference sequence). CDR3 length equals 13 residues. CDR3 DNA sequence: TGTGCCACCAGCAGCTACAGGGTCTCGGGCTACACCTTC. Its protein product is CATSSYRVSGYTF.

This rearrangement joins TRBV18 to TRBJ2-5; 9 bases align to TRBD2. This CDR3 contains 16 residues. Losses at the gene ends were 0 bases for V and 4 bases for J; bases not matched to a gene: 6. The V gene's germline CDR1 is KGHSH and CDR2 LQKENI. CDR3 protein: CASSPPDAGGSETQYF. The CDR3 region has the DNA TGTGCCAGCTCACCACCGGACGCGGGGGGGTCAGAGACCCAGTACTTC.

Comments on this clone: A junction boundary mismatches the germline segment, possibly from a read error. The chain has TRBV7-2 and TRBJ1-6; TRBD1 matches 9 bases. The CDR3 is made up of 15 amino acids. Looked up from germline, CDR1 is SGHTA and CDR2 is FQGNSA. The CDR3 nucleotides are TGTGCCAGCAGCTTACTCGGACAGGGGAATTCACCCCTCAACTTT. It encodes CASSLLGQGNSPLNF.

The chain links TRBV11-2 to TRBJ2-3, with 10 nucleotides matching TRBD1. The CDR3 extends over 19 amino acids. V lost 4 bases, J lost 2 bases, and 15 bases stayed unmatched. Germline CDR1 reads SGHAT; CDR2 reads FQNNGV. CDR3 loop: CASSSIGDRGFRDTDTQYF. Here the CDR3 DNA reads TGTGCCAGCAGCTCGATTGGGGACAGGGGCTTTCGGGACACAGATACGCAGTATTTT.

This sequence joins TRBV6-6 and TRBJ2-2, with D perhaps TRBD1 (6 bases). Trimming shortened V by 6 bases and J by 6 bases, and 17 bases separated the two germline ends. Germline CDR1 MNHNY, CDR2 SVGAGI (reference sequence). CDR3 length: 15 amino acids. CDR3 protein: CASSPSGVNPGELFF. In DNA, the CDR3 is TGTGCCAGCAGCCCATCAGGGGTAAACCCCGGGGAGCTGTTTTTT.

The count of this clone is one. V is TRBV15 and J is TRBJ1-4; 8 nucleotides agree with TRBD1. Germline CDR1 and CDR2: LNHNV and YYDKDF (reference sequence). The trim removed 5 bases at V and 7 bases at J, leaving 6 bases unmatched. This CDR3 has 14 residues. The CDR3 here is CATSLRTGIEKLFF. The CDR3 bases are TGTGCCACCAGCTTAAGGACAGGGATTGAAAAACTGTTTTTT.

DNA for the CDR3: TGTGCCAGTAGTGACCACACAGGGGCCAATCAGCCCCAGCATTTT. Protein: CASSDHTGANQPQHF. V is TRBV19 and J is TRBJ1-5; 7 positions agree with TRBD1. This CDR3 comprises 15 residues. Germline CDR1 reads LNHDA; CDR2 reads SQIVND (reference sequence). V dropped 5 bases and J dropped 3; count of bases not matched to a gene: 7.

V is TRBV19 and J is TRBJ1-2, with 9 bases fitting TRBD1. This CDR3 is built from 14 residues. CDR1 LNHDA and CDR2 SQIVND come from the germline V gene (reference sequence). With V trimmed by 3 bases and J by 13 bases, 12 bases remained unmatched. The CDR3 nucleotides read TGTGCCAGTAGTATCTCCCGGGACAGGGCGATTTTCACCTTC. The encoded protein is CASSISRDRAIFTF.

The chain links TRBV6-5 to TRBJ1-2; 11 nucleotides line up with TRBD1. Trimming cost V 5 bases and J 5 bases; bases outside gene matches: 4. The CDR3 is made up of 14 amino acids. CDR1 and CDR2 (germline): MNHEY, SVGAGI. Here the CDR3 reads CASSGGTGGYGYTF. DNA for the CDR3: TGTGCCAGCAGTGGGGGGACAGGGGGGTATGGCTACACCTTC.

This rearrangement joins TRBV15 to TRBJ2-1, with D hard to call. Germline lookup yields CDR1 LNHNV and CDR2 YYDKDF (reference sequence). V shed 1 base and J shed 10 bases, with 8 bases lying between them. The CDR3 loop spans 12 amino acids. CDR3 sequence (DNA): TGTGCCACCAGCAGAGGACGGGTAGAGCAGTTCTTC. Translation gives CATSRGRVEQFF.

The CDR3 DNA follows: TGTGCCAGTAGCACCGGGTACATCACTGAAGCTTTCTTT. Amino acids: CASSTGYITEAFF. The genes are TRBV19 and TRBJ1-1; unclear D gene. Trimming left V 6 bases short and J 4 bases short, with 12 bases between. This CDR3 contains 13 residues. In germline, CDR1 is LNHDA, CDR2 SQIVND (reference sequence).

This clone was seen a handful of times. This chain links TRBV6-1 with TRBJ1-5; D may be TRBD1 (6 bases). Germline assignment: CDR1 MNHNS and CDR2 SASEGT. There are 14 residues in the CDR3. V was shortened by 5 bases and J by 2 bases, with 10 bases between the two germline ends. In DNA, the CDR3 is TGTGCCAGCAGTCGGACAGTCGGCAATCAGCCCCAGCATTTT. Protein sequence: CASSRTVGNQPQHF.

The rearrangement uses TRBV6-1 and TRBJ2-3, with a weak D call TRBD1 (6 bases). The CDR3 contains 15 residues. V was clipped by 6 bases and J by 0 bases, with 13 bases between them. Germline CDR1 reads MNHNS; CDR2 reads SASEGT. CDR3: CASRAGTPSTDTQYF. The CDR3 nucleotides read TGTGCCAGCAGGGCCGGGACACCTAGCACAGATACGCAGTATTTT.

The chain is built from TRBV9 and TRBJ1-6; D unresolved. CDR1 is SGDLS, CDR2 YYNGEE, per germline. The CDR3 sequence is 14 residues long. The ends were cut back, 0 bases at V and 4 bases at J, with 5 bases in the middle. CDR3 DNA: TGTGCCAGCAGCGTAGCGGAGTATAATTCACCCCTCCACTTT. Encoded protein: CASSVAEYNSPLHF.

Concerning this clone: Mismatch with germline at one junction end may stem from a read error. The chain is built from TRBV7-9 and TRBJ2-7; the match to TRBD1 covers 8 bases. This CDR3 has 11 amino acids. The V gene's germline CDR1 is SEHNR and CDR2 FQNEAQ (reference sequence). The CDR3 bases are TGTGCCAGCAGCTTAGGGACAGGGCTGTCCTTC. Amino acids: CASSLGTGLSF.

The count of this clone is one. V gene TRBV15 combines with J gene TRBJ2-1; D call uncertain. Trimming stripped 0 bases from V and 6 bases from J, with 12 bases between. Looked up from germline, CDR1 is LNHNV and CDR2 is YYDKDF (reference sequence). This CDR3 is 15 amino acids long. The CDR3 nucleotides read TGTGCCACCAGCAGAGATCTGCCCCGCGTCAATGAGCAGTTCTTC. This sequence encodes CATSRDLPRVNEQFF.

The rearrangement uses TRBV5-1 and TRBJ1-2, with 7 bases that match TRBD1. Germline V gene sequence: CDR1 SGHRS, CDR2 YFSETQ. J was trimmed by 3 bases and V by 2 bases; bases with no gene match: 7. The CDR3 consists of 15 residues. The CDR3 DNA is TGCGCCAGCAGCTTCTCGACAGGGATGGACTATGGCTACACCTTC. As protein: CASSFSTGMDYGYTF.

The chain joins TRBV7-3 to TRBJ2-7; D may be TRBD2 (5 bases). This CDR3 spans 13 amino acids. The germline V and J ends were trimmed by 5 bases and 5 bases, with 13 bases remaining between them. Germline V lookup: CDR1 SGHTA, CDR2 FQGTGA. CDR3 sequence (DNA): TGTGCCAGCAGCCGGGGTCTAAGGGACGAGCAGTACTTC. It encodes CASSRGLRDEQYF.

This chain uses TRBV4-3 with TRBJ1-2; D perhaps matches TRBD1 (5 bases). With 0 bases removed from V and 5 bases from J, the gap between germline ends came to 7 bases. Looked up from germline, CDR1 is LGHNA and CDR2 is YSLEER. The CDR3 length is 13 residues. The DNA for the CDR3 is TGCGCCAGCAGCCAAGACCAGGGATATGGCTACACCTTC. Its protein product is CASSQDQGYGYTF.